These 25 T cell receptor beta chains were all obtained from the same sample, sequenced in a study of blood T cell repertoires in COVID-19. Measured with immunoSEQ multiplex PCR; TCRdb has only the in-frame clones, and not every one. This table holds 150,000 to 200,000 clones, roughly 77% found once. The sequencing sample was made of PBMCs or T cells enriched from blood (not recorded which). These receptors were obtained from a woman aged 45-59 years with acute COVID-19.

The chain employs TRBV28 and TRBJ1-5; 7 bases match TRBD1. The germline gives CDR1 MDHEN, CDR2 SYDVKM. CDR3 length: 16 amino acids. With V trimmed by 3 bases and J by 5 bases, 10 bases remained unmatched. For the CDR3, the DNA is TGTGCCAGCAGTTTCAGTGCAGGGGGAATCGATCAGCCCCAGCATTTT. The encoded protein is CASSFSAGGIDQPQHF.

The V call is TRBV20-1, the J call TRBJ1-1; D possibly corresponds to TRBD1 (5 bases). The germline V and J ends were trimmed by 3 bases and 5 bases, with 10 bases remaining between them. Germline V gene lookup returns CDR1 DFQATT and CDR2 SNEGSKA (reference sequence). The CDR3 runs to 12 residues. In DNA form, the CDR3 reads TGCAGTGCTAGTCGACAGCTTACTGAAGCTTTCTTT. Protein sequence: CSASRQLTEAFF.

This clone came up once. The chain is built from TRBV27 and TRBJ2-3; D not resolved. Per germline, CDR1 MNHEY and CDR2 SMNVEV (reference sequence). The V end was cut by 4 bases, the J end by 4 bases, with 6 bases between. This CDR3 has 12 residues. CDR3 DNA: TGTGCCAGCAGTTCTCTGTCAGATACGCAGTATTTT. Protein: CASSSLSDTQYF.

Notes on this clone: Other DNA sequences in the sample encode the same CDR3. This chain joins TRBV5-1 and TRBJ2-7; 10 bases are a match to TRBD1. The CDR3 runs 13 residues. From germline, CDR1 is SGHRS and CDR2 YFSETQ. V trimming: 4 bases; J trimming: 5 bases; junction bases outside the gene matches: 3. The CDR3 DNA is TGCGCCAGCAGCCTCGGGACAGGGGACGAGCAGTACGTC. Translated, it gives CASSLGTGDEQYV.

V and J are TRBV5-1 and TRBJ2-2, with D possibly TRBD1 on 6 matching bases. The CDR3 is made up of 15 amino acids. Germline lookup yields CDR1 SGHRS and CDR2 YFSETQ. The ends were cut back, 3 bases at V and 3 bases at J, with 12 bases in the middle. The CDR3: CASSSEDSYTGELFF. The CDR3 nucleotides are TGCGCCAGCAGCTCAGAGGACAGTTACACCGGGGAGCTGTTTTTT.

The chain uses TRBV9 and TRBJ1-6; D remains ambiguous. The CDR3 is made up of 14 amino acids. The V gene lost 4 bases and the J gene lost 5 bases, with 10 bases spanning the gap. Germline V lookup: CDR1 SGDLS, CDR2 YYNGEE. The CDR3 sequence is CASSTNIDNSPLHF. In DNA form, the CDR3 reads TGTGCCAGCAGCACAAACATTGATAATTCACCCCTCCACTTT. The full variable domain, completed using reference TRBV9 and TRBJ1-6, is DSGVTQTPKHLITATGQRVTLRCSPRSGDLSVYWYQQSLDQGLQFLIQYYNGEERAKGNILERFSAQQFPDLHSELNLSSLELGDSALYFCASSTNIDNSPLHFGNGTRLTVT.

The chain uses TRBV2 and TRBJ2-5; maybe TRBD2 (5 bases). Germline V gives CDR1 SNHLY, CDR2 FYNNEI. The CDR3 has 13 amino acids. Trimming left V 6 bases short and J 0 bases short, with 8 bases between. The CDR3 nucleotides are TGTGCCAGCAGCCGGGATCACCAAGAGACCCAGTACTTC. Its protein product is CASSRDHQETQYF.

The chain employs TRBV7-9 and TRBJ1-5; 9 bases agree with TRBD1. Unmatched junction bases numbered 5, after V lost 5 bases and J lost 0 bases. CDR1 and CDR2 (germline): SEHNR, FQNEAQ (reference sequence). CDR3 length: 16 residues. CDR3 loop: CASSAGTGYSNQPQHF. CDR3 nucleotides: TGTGCCAGCAGCGCGGGGACAGGGTATAGCAATCAGCCCCAGCATTTT.

This clone was seen a single time. The chain joins TRBV27 to TRBJ2-1, with a weak D call TRBD1 (6 bases). CDR3 length: 14 residues. Germline assignment: CDR1 MNHEY and CDR2 SMNVEV (reference sequence). Trimming removed 6 bases at V and 5 bases at J, with 14 bases between. The CDR3, as DNA: TGTGCCAGCAGGACCTCAGGGGCTAACAATGAGCAGTTCTTC. Protein product: CASRTSGANNEQFF.

This clone has a single count. This sequence joins TRBV4-1 and TRBJ2-2; 8 bases fit TRBD1. This CDR3 has 16 residues. V shed 2 bases, J shed 0 bases, and the junction held 2 bases outside the gene matches. CDR1 and CDR2 (germline): MGHRA, YSYEKL. Here the CDR3 reads CASSQRTGSNTGELFF. CDR3 nucleotides: TGCGCCAGCAGCCAACGGACAGGGTCGAACACCGGGGAGCTGTTTTTT.

The chain couples TRBV4-3 to TRBJ1-3; TRBD1 matches 7 bases. Germline loops: CDR1 LGHNA, CDR2 YSLEER. V was clipped by 0 bases and J by 0 bases; unmatched bases: 8. This CDR3 has 18 residues. The CDR3 DNA reads as TGCGCCAGCAGCCAAGATCTAGGCGGGACAGTCTCTGGAAACACCATATATTTT. It encodes CASSQDLGGTVSGNTIYF.

This clone came up once. This chain uses TRBV6-5 with TRBJ1-4, with D perhaps TRBD1 (6 bases). Germline loops: CDR1 MNHEY, CDR2 SVGAGI. The ends were cut back, 8 bases at V and 11 bases at J, with 15 bases in the middle. The CDR3 length is 12 residues. The CDR3 reads CASRNREGKLFF. CDR3 nucleotide sequence: TGTGCCAGCCGAAACAGGGAGGGGAAACTGTTTTTT.

This rearrangement joins TRBV3-1 (or the pseudogene TRBV3-2) to TRBJ2-1, with TRBD2 matching 9 bases. This CDR3 contains 15 residues. After removal of 1 base from V and 8 bases from J, the junction contained 6 bases not matched to a gene. The germline gives CDR1 LGHDT, CDR2 YNNKEL (reference sequence). The CDR3 DNA reads as TGTGCCAGCAGCCAAGCGCTAGCGGGGCTTGATGAGCAGTTCTTC. It yields the protein CASSQALAGLDEQFF.

This clone was picked up one time. This rearrangement joins TRBV5-1 to TRBJ2-1, with TRBD2 as a possible D gene (6 bases). This CDR3 has 13 residues. The V end lost 0 bases, the J end lost 12 bases, and 13 bases lay between the germline ends. Germline CDR1 and CDR2: SGHRS and YFSETQ. The CDR3 nucleotides read TGCGCCAGCAGCTTGGAGGCGGAAGCGGGGCAGTTCTTC. It is translated as CASSLEAEAGQFF.

In its sample, this clone was seen once. This chain links TRBV5-4 with TRBJ1-6; TRBD1 agrees at 7 bases. CDR1 and CDR2 from the germline V gene are SGHNT and YYREEE (reference sequence). CDR3 length: 15 residues. With 3 bases clipped from V and 8 bases from J, the junction kept 8 bases outside the gene matches. CDR3 in amino acids: CASSYNRDSYSPLHF. The CDR3, as DNA: TGTGCCAGCAGCTACAACCGGGACAGCTATTCACCCCTCCACTTT.

J is TRBJ2-6 and V is TRBV3-1 (or the pseudogene TRBV3-2); D perhaps matches TRBD1 (5 bases). The germline V and J ends were trimmed by 1 base and 5 bases, with 12 bases remaining between them. The length of the CDR3 is 16 residues. Germline V gene data show CDR1 as LGHDT and CDR2 as YNNKEL (reference sequence). The CDR3 DNA is TGTGCCAGCAGCCAAGCACAGGCCCTATGGGCCAACGTCCTGACTTTC. Residues: CASSQAQALWANVLTF.

J is TRBJ2-1 and V is TRBV28, with 8 bases aligning to TRBD2. The CDR3 sequence is 15 residues long. Germline trimming cut 5 bases from V and 6 bases from J; bases unmatched to any gene: 9. Germline CDR1 MDHEN, CDR2 SYDVKM. CDR3 DNA: TGTGCCAGCAGTGGCCTAGCGGGCGCCCTCAATGAGCAGTTCTTC. It encodes CASSGLAGALNEQFF.

The rearrangement uses TRBV9 and TRBJ2-5; TRBD2 matches 7 bases. This CDR3 is built from 15 residues. Germline V gives CDR1 SGDLS, CDR2 YYNGEE. V lost 0 bases, J lost 6 bases, and 8 bases stayed unmatched. DNA for the CDR3: TGTGCCAGCAGCGTAGAGTCTAGCGGCGCTCAGACCCAGTACTTC. Its translation is CASSVESSGAQTQYF. The entire variable domain, with the rest obtained from reference TRBV9 and TRBJ2-5, is as follows: DSGVTQTPKHLITATGQRVTLRCSPRSGDLSVYWYQQSLDQGLQFLIQYYNGEERAKGNILERFSAQQFPDLHSELNLSSLELGDSALYFCASSVESSGAQTQYFGPGTRLLVL.

The V gene is TRBV7-2, the J gene TRBJ1-3, with D possibly matching TRBD1 (6 bases). Germline CDR1 reads SGHTA; CDR2 reads FQGNSA. The V end was cut by 1 base, the J end by 8 bases, with 9 bases between. The length of the CDR3 is 13 residues. CDR3 protein: CASSLDRVDTIYF. CDR3 DNA sequence: TGTGCCAGCAGCTTAGACAGGGTTGACACCATATATTTT. The full variable domain, with the rest looked up from reference TRBV7-2 and TRBJ1-3, is GAGVSQSPSNKVTEKGKDVELRCDPISGHTALYWYRQSLGQGLEFLIYFQGNSAPDKSGLPSDRFSAERTGGSVSTLTIQRTQQEDSAVYLCASSLDRVDTIYFGEGSWLTVV.

This clone was detected only a few times. CDR3 in amino acids: CASSVVGGRPGIQPQHF. Written as DNA, the CDR3 is TGTGCCAGCAGCGTAGTAGGAGGGCGACCCGGGATTCAGCCCCAGCATTTT. The genes are TRBV9 and TRBJ1-5; no firm D call. Per germline, CDR1 SGDLS and CDR2 YYNGEE. The V gene lost 0 bases and the J gene lost 6 bases, with 19 bases spanning the gap. The CDR3 totals 17 residues.

This clone was counted only a few times. The V call is TRBV9, the J call TRBJ2-7, with TRBD1 as a possible D gene (6 bases). Trimming took 6 bases from V and 2 from J, leaving 12 bases between them. Germline lookup yields CDR1 SGDLS and CDR2 YYNGEE. CDR3 size: 13 residues. The DNA of the CDR3 is TGTGCCAGCACCAGGGGACAACCCTACGAGCAGTACGTC. It codes for CASTRGQPYEQYV.

The gene calls are TRBV11-3 and TRBJ1-1, with D possibly matching TRBD1 (5 bases). CDR1 SGHNT and CDR2 YENEEA come from the germline V gene. Deletions cut 1 base from V and 7 bases from J, with 10 bases between. The CDR3 is 13 residues long. CDR3 nucleotides: TGTGCCAGCAGCTTAGGGACAAAAGGTGAAGCTTTCTTT. It is translated as CASSLGTKGEAFF.

This clone was counted between two and nine times. Here the CDR3 reads CASSQELTPGTSGTSTQYF. The CDR3 coding sequence is TGTGCCAGCAGCCAAGAACTAACTCCCGGGACTAGCGGGACCAGTACGCAGTATTTT. The J gene is TRBJ2-3, the V gene TRBV3-1 (or the pseudogene TRBV3-2), with 13 bases fitting TRBD2. The J segment lost 8 bases and the V segment lost 0 bases, leaving 14 bases of the junction unmatched. The CDR3 loop spans 19 amino acids. Germline lookup yields CDR1 LGHDT and CDR2 YNNKEL (reference sequence).

This clone was seen just once. The rearrangement joins TRBV28 to TRBJ1-2, with 10 bases that match TRBD1. The CDR3 totals 15 residues. Germline V gives CDR1 MDHEN, CDR2 SYDVKM. The ends lost 6 bases at V and 4 bases at J; junction bases unmatched: 8. The chain's CDR3 is CASRAGTGALYGYTF. The CDR3 DNA is TGTGCCAGCAGGGCCGGGACAGGGGCTCTCTATGGCTACACCTTC.

CDR3 bases: TGTGCCACCAGTGATTGGCGGGGGGCTTTGAACACCGGGGAGCTGTTTTTT. Translation: CATSDWRGALNTGELFF. This chain joins TRBV24-1 and TRBJ2-2, with 8 nucleotides matching TRBD2. Germline V CDR1 and CDR2: KGHDR, SFDVKD. The CDR3 has 17 amino acids. V was pared by 2 bases and J by 1 base, with 5 bases of the junction left unmatched.